These 10 T cell receptor beta chains were sequenced from one sample in a study of identical twins listed by TCRdb under 2016. The protocol used for the library was 5' RACE. This sample was sequenced with an Illumina HiSeq 2000. TCRdb reworked the public reads: Q25 trimming with fastp, MiXCR clone assembly, productive beta chains retained. Each entry merges the rows of one CDR3 protein and shows their most common DNA and genes. The sample table holds roughly 240,000 distinct CDR3 sequences, of which about 7.3% were seen once. The ten largest make up approximately 3.6% of the sample. A further study also used this sample, focusing on yellow fever vaccine responses in identical twins.

Sequencing was carried out using memory (CD45RO+) T cells sorted from blood. Reading the label with the study, this specimen's cell subset or site is: CD45RO+ enriched T cells. These receptors all stem from a woman between 18 and 29 years old in good health.

Many counts were recorded for this clonotype. The chain uses TRBV2 and TRBJ1-1, with 7 bases that match TRBD1. The CDR3 spans 13 residues. V was clipped by 4 bases and J by 7 bases; unmatched bases: 6. CDR1 and CDR2 from the germline V gene are SNHLY and FYNNEI. The CDR3 nucleotides read TGTGCCAGCAGTGGACAGGGTTTTGGTGAAGCTTTCTTT. Translation: CASSGQGFGEAFF.

This chain joins TRBV27 and TRBJ2-7; 10 nucleotides match TRBD1. This CDR3 has 15 amino acids. The germline CDR1 and CDR2 sequences are MNHEY and SMNVEV (reference sequence). The J segment lost 3 bases and the V segment lost 5 bases, leaving 7 bases of the junction unmatched. CDR3 coding DNA: TGTGCCAGCAGTCGTTCGGGACAGGGGAACTACGAGCAGTACTTC. Translated, it gives CASSRSGQGNYEQYF.

This clonotype was found a few times. The V and J genes are TRBV11-2 and TRBJ2-7, with TRBD1 identical over 8 bases. This CDR3 is 13 amino acids long. J gave up 7 bases and V 5 bases, and 7 bases lay outside the gene matches. CDR1 and CDR2 (germline): SGHAT, FQNNGV. The CDR3 is CASSRDRTVEQYV. CDR3 coding DNA: TGTGCCAGCAGCCGGGACAGGACGGTGGAGCAGTACGTC.

The table lists this clonotype with many counts. The V gene is TRBV19, the J gene TRBJ1-3; tentatively, D is TRBD1 (5 bases). The CDR3 runs 14 residues. Germline values: CDR1 LNHDA, CDR2 SQIVND (reference sequence). V shed 7 bases and J shed 0 bases, with 10 bases lying between them. CDR3 amino acids: CASTRQSSGNTIYF. The CDR3 DNA is TGTGCCAGTACCCGACAGAGCTCTGGAAACACCATATATTTT.

This clonotype was recorded many times. V usage is TRBV29-1 and J usage is TRBJ2-1; 9 bases are a match to TRBD1. CDR3 length equals 16 residues. Trimming at V came to 1 base and at J to 2 bases, leaving 6 bases not matched to a gene. Germline V gene data show CDR1 as SQVTM and CDR2 as ANQGSEA. CDR3 region: CSVEAGDREAYNEQFF. For the CDR3, the DNA is TGCAGCGTTGAAGCCGGGGACAGGGAGGCCTACAATGAGCAGTTCTTC.

This clonotype showed up just a few times. This sequence joins TRBV6-1 and TRBJ1-6; no definite D call. V lost 3 bases to trimming and J lost 0 bases, with 6 bases between them. The CDR3 spans 15 residues. Germline values: CDR1 MNHNS, CDR2 SASEGT. CDR3 sequence: CASSDKSSYNSPLHF. The CDR3 DNA reads as TGTGCCAGCAGTGATAAGAGCTCCTATAATTCACCCCTCCACTTT.

This clonotype was counted between two and nine times. The chain has TRBV7-3 and TRBJ2-5; TRBD2 might be the D (7 bases). There are 16 residues in the CDR3. Germline V gene sequence: CDR1 SGHTA, CDR2 FQGTGA. Trimming pared 5 bases from V and 0 bases from J, leaving 16 bases between. This CDR3 is CASSEQGSGHQETQYF. CDR3 DNA: TGTGCCAGCAGCGAACAGGGTAGCGGGCACCAAGAGACCCAGTACTTC.

This sequence joins TRBV10-1 and TRBJ2-6; D uncertain. This CDR3 contains 17 residues. Trimming took off 0 bases at V and 0 bases at J, with 9 bases between the two ends. Germline V gene sequence: CDR1 WNHNN, CDR2 SYGVQD (reference sequence). CDR3 residues: CASSESRTGSGANVLTF. The CDR3 region has the DNA TGCGCCAGCAGTGAGTCGAGAACGGGCTCTGGGGCCAACGTCCTGACTTTC.

This clonotype was picked up many times. The rearrangement uses TRBV7-9 and TRBJ2-1; possibly TRBD1 or TRBD2 for D (6 bases each). The V end lost 4 bases, the J end lost 10 bases, and 23 bases lay between the germline ends. CDR3 length equals 16 residues. In germline, CDR1 is SEHNR, CDR2 FQNEAQ (reference sequence). The CDR3 is CASSSRLAEGGAEQFF. In DNA, the CDR3 is TGTGCCAGCAGCTCCCGGCTGGCGGAGGGGGGAGCCGAGCAGTTCTTC.

This clonotype was seen ten or more times. The chain combines TRBV2 with TRBJ2-7; possible D gene TRBD2, 6 bases. CDR3 length: 14 amino acids. Germline V lookup: CDR1 SNHLY, CDR2 FYNNEI. V was trimmed by 10 bases and J by 3 bases, leaving 19 bases between them. Here the CDR3 reads CATQWQGSGYEQYF. CDR3 nucleotides: TGTGCCACCCAATGGCAGGGTAGCGGCTACGAGCAGTACTTC. The variable domain in full, with the rest retrieved from reference TRBV2 and TRBJ2-7, is EPEVTQTPSHQVTQMGQEVILRCVPISNHLYFYWYRQILGQKVEFLVSFYNNEISEKSEIFDDQFSVERPDGSNFTLKIRSTKLEDSAMYFCATQWQGSGYEQYFGPGTRLTVT.